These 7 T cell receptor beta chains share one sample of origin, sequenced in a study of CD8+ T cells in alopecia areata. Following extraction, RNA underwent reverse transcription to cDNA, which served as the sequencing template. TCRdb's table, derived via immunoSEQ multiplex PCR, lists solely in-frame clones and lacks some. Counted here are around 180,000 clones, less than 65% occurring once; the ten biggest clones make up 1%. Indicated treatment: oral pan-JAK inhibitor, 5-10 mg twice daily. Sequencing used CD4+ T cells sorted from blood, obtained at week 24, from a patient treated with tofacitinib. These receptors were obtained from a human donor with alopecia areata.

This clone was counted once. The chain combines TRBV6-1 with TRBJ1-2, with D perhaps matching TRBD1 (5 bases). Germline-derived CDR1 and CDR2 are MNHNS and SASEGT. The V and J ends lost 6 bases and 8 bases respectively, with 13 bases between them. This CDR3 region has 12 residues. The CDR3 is CASSSGPGGYTF. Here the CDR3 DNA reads TGTGCCAGCAGCTCGGGACCCGGAGGCTACACCTTC.

In DNA form, the CDR3 reads TGTGCCAGCAGCTTAGAAAGGACAGACGGCGACTATGGCTACACCTTC. Translation: CASSLERTDGDYGYTF. The rearrangement links TRBV11-2 to TRBJ1-2, with D possibly TRBD1 on 6 matching bases. Per the germline V gene, CDR1 is SGHAT and CDR2 is FQNNGV. The CDR3 sequence is 16 residues long. The V end lost 0 bases, the J end lost 3 bases, and 14 bases lay between the germline ends.

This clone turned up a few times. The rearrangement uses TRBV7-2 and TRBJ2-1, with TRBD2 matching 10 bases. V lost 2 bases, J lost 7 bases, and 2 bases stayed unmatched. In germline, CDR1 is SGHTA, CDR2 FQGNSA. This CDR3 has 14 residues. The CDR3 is CASSLRTSGNEQFF. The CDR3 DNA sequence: TGTGCCAGCAGCTTAAGGACTAGCGGTAATGAGCAGTTCTTC.

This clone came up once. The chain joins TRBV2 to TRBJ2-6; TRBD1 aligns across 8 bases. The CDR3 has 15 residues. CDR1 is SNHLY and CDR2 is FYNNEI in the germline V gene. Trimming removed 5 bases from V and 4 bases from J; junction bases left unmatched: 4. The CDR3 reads CASSQGAPGANVLTF. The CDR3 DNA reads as TGTGCCAGCAGTCAGGGGGCGCCAGGGGCCAACGTCCTGACTTTC.

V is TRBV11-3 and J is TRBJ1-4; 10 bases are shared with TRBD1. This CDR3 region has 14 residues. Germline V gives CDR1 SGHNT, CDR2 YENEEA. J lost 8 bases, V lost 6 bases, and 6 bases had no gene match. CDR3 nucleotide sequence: TGTGCCAGCAGGCCCGGACAGGGGGGGGAAAAACTGTTTTTT. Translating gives CASRPGQGGEKLFF.

The CDR3: CASSQDRDRAADTQYF. DNA of the CDR3: TGCGCCAGCAGCCAAGATCGGGACAGGGCCGCAGATACGCAGTATTTT. V usage is TRBV4-1 and J usage is TRBJ2-3; 9 bases agree with TRBD1. The V gene end was trimmed by 0 bases and the J gene end by 4 bases; junction bases not matched to a gene: 5. The CDR3 spans 16 residues. Germline-derived CDR1 and CDR2 are MGHRA and YSYEKL.

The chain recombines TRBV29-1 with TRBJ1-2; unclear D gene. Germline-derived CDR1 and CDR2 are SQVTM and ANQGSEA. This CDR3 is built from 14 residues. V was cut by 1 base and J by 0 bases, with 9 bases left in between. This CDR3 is CSVEGIGSNYGYTF. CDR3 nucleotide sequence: TGCAGCGTTGAAGGGATAGGGTCTAACTATGGCTACACCTTC.